The T cell receptor (beta chain) under discussion was sequenced for a study of sequential checkpoint blockade in melanoma. The wider study: Arm A got nivolumab then ipilimumab; arm B the reverse, 1:1. Maintenance nivolumab came after either treatment sequence.

Treatment described: randomized to nivolumab then ipilimumab (arm A) or the reverse (arm B). DNA-damaging chemotherapy had not been given to any patient beforehand. Live CD3+CD8+ CD19− CD56− cells were sorted from PBMCs. The length of the CDR3 is 14 residues. The ends were cut back, 4 bases at V and 8 bases at J, with 15 bases in the middle. The germline gives CDR1 SGHTA, CDR2 FQGTGA. This clone was recorded only once. The table came from immunoSEQ multiplex PCR; TCRdb's copy has only in-frame clones and leaves some out. The data hold about 38,000 clones, with around nine tenths observed a single time.

This sequence joins TRBV7-3 and TRBJ2-1; TRBD2 might be the D (6 bases). Source: CD8+ T cells sorted from blood (inferred from file names), taken from a patient given nivolumab and ipilimumab in sequence. The sequence was obtained from a human donor with melanoma. The CDR3 spells CASSSGVGWYEQFF. The CDR3 region has the DNA TGTGCCAGCAGCTCGGGAGTTGGGTGGTATGAGCAGTTCTTC.